Following are 20 T cell receptor beta chains from one sample sequenced in a study of identical twins (dated by TCRdb to the mid-2010s). Libraries were constructed by 5' RACE. TCRdb lists the instrument as Illumina HiSeq 2000. The public reads were reanalyzed by TCRdb: fastp trimming at Q25, MiXCR alignment, in-frame beta chains only. One record per CDR3 amino acid sequence lists the most common genes and DNA. Present in this sample are roughly 700,000 distinct CDR3 sequences, approximately 9% of which were seen just once. Of the sample, 0.8% to 1% is held by the ten largest clones. The data were also submitted as part of a second study, on yellow fever vaccine responses in identical twins.

Sequenced sample: PBMCs. These receptors were obtained from a woman aged 18-35 years in good health.

This clonotype was observed at least ten times. This chain connects TRBV12-3 or TRBV12-4 to TRBJ2-7; D may be TRBD1 (5 bases). The CDR3 has 13 residues. V was pared by 6 bases and J by 2 bases, with 11 bases between. The CDR3 loop reads CASSPDNTYEQYF. The CDR3 bases are TGTGCCAGCAGCCCGGACAACACCTACGAGCAGTACTTC.

This clonotype has only a few counts. The chain links TRBV4-2 to TRBJ2-2; 7 bases agree with TRBD2. The CDR3 sequence is 13 residues long. Germline loops: CDR1 LGHNA, CDR2 YNFKEQ. V lost 8 bases to trimming and J lost 7 bases; unmatched junction nucleotides: 7. CDR3 DNA sequence: TGTGCCAGCCAGACTAGCTCTAACGGGGAGCTGTTTTTT. Translation: CASQTSSNGELFF.

This clonotype showed up many times. J is TRBJ2-1 and V is TRBV20-1; a possible D gene is TRBD2 (5 bases). V lost 6 bases and J lost 3, with 15 bases in between. The CDR3 is 14 residues long. CDR1 DFQATT and CDR2 SNEGSKA come from the germline V gene (reference sequence). The CDR3, as DNA: TGCAGTGCCCCTAGCCTCCTGGGCTACAATGAGCAGTTCTTC. Its translation: CSAPSLLGYNEQFF.

This clonotype came up a few times. V usage is TRBV12-3 or TRBV12-4 and J usage is TRBJ2-3, with D perhaps TRBD1 (6 bases). The germline V and J ends were trimmed by 7 bases and 4 bases, with 18 bases remaining between them. The CDR3 loop spans 15 amino acids. The CDR3 protein is CASTPGAVGADTQYF. CDR3 DNA sequence: TGTGCCAGCACCCCAGGGGCAGTTGGCGCAGATACGCAGTATTTT.

The V gene is TRBV20-1, the J gene TRBJ2-1; D not resolved. Germline V gene sequence: CDR1 DFQATT, CDR2 SNEGSKA (reference sequence). Trimming shortened V by 6 bases and J by 0 bases, and 18 bases separated the two germline ends. The CDR3 totals 16 residues. This chain's CDR3 is CSAGMRRLSSYNEQFF. In DNA form, the CDR3 reads TGCAGTGCCGGCATGAGGCGGCTCAGCTCCTACAATGAGCAGTTCTTC.

This clonotype was picked up a small number of times. V is TRBV2 and J is TRBJ2-3; D call uncertain. Germline V lookup: CDR1 SNHLY, CDR2 FYNNEI. V lost 7 bases, J lost 0 bases, and 8 bases lay in between. The CDR3 totals 13 residues. The CDR3 sequence is CASKGSSTDTQYF. The CDR3 coding sequence is TGTGCCAGCAAGGGCTCAAGCACAGATACGCAGTATTTT.

This rearrangement joins TRBV14 to TRBJ2-3, with D possibly being TRBD1 or TRBD2 (5 bases each). Germline CDR1 reads SGHDN; CDR2 reads FVKESK. Trimming left V 3 bases short and J 1 base short, with 20 bases between. The CDR3 has 18 amino acids. This CDR3 reads CASSQGWWGPAGTDTQYF. Written as DNA, the CDR3 is TGTGCCAGCAGCCAGGGTTGGTGGGGACCTGCTGGCACAGATACGCAGTATTTT.

This clonotype was observed many times. The chain employs TRBV7-3 and TRBJ2-5, with D maybe TRBD2 (5 bases). The CDR3 totals 17 residues. Trimming cost V 2 bases and J 1 base, with 17 bases left between them. CDR1 and CDR2 from the germline V gene are SGHTA and FQGTGA. In DNA, the CDR3 is TGTGCCAGCAGCTTATTAGGTCGCGGGCCATCCCAAGAGACCCAGTACTTC. This gives the protein CASSLLGRGPSQETQYF.

This clonotype appeared a few times. The V gene is TRBV6-2 or TRBV6-3, the J gene TRBJ2-1; 13 nucleotides agree with TRBD2. The germline V gene encodes CDR1 MNHEY and CDR2 SVGEGT. V gave up 2 bases and J gave up 8 bases; unmatched junction bases: 6. The CDR3 spans 16 residues. The CDR3 DNA is TGTGCCAGCAGTTACCCGGGGACTAGCGGGACCGATGAGCAGTTCTTC. Residues: CASSYPGTSGTDEQFF.

V usage is TRBV5-1 and J usage is TRBJ2-4; no clear D. This CDR3 comprises 13 residues. The V end was cut by 6 bases, the J end by 1 base, with 8 bases between. The germline CDR1 and CDR2 sequences are SGHRS and YFSETQ. The CDR3 nucleotides read TGCGCCAGCATGGAAGATGCCAAAAACATTCAGTACTTC. Translating it yields CASMEDAKNIQYF.

There are a few counts of this clonotype. CDR3: CASSDGTGVGNEQFF. As DNA, the CDR3 is TGTGCCAGCAGTGACGGGACAGGGGTGGGCAATGAGCAGTTCTTC. The chain employs TRBV2 and TRBJ2-1, with 10 bases identical to TRBD1. The V gene's germline CDR1 is SNHLY and CDR2 FYNNEI. The ends lost 3 bases at V and 6 bases at J; junction bases unmatched: 5. This CDR3 region has 15 residues.

This clonotype was counted ten times or more. The rearrangement links TRBV29-1 to TRBJ1-1; TRBD1 might be the D (5 bases). The V and J ends lost 1 base and 11 bases respectively, with 23 bases between them. The CDR3 consists of 15 residues. Looked up from germline, CDR1 is SQVTM and CDR2 is ANQGSEA. As DNA, the CDR3 is TGCAGCGTTGAAGGGCTTTCGGAGGGGCGTCGGGTTGCTTTCTTT. This encodes CSVEGLSEGRRVAFF.

This clonotype was counted only a few times. This sequence joins TRBV3-1 and TRBJ1-1; D not certain. Germline-derived CDR1 and CDR2 are LGHDT and YNNKEL (reference sequence). V was pared by 4 bases and J by 1 base, with 10 bases between. The CDR3 runs to 14 residues. DNA for the CDR3: TGTGCCAGCAGCCCCACCCCTGCGAACACTGAAGCTTTCTTT. Protein sequence: CASSPTPANTEAFF.

The chain couples TRBV3-1 to TRBJ2-3, with 8 bases lining up with TRBD2. The CDR3 has 15 residues. The V segment lost 0 bases and the J segment 8 bases; nucleotides outside the gene matches: 7. From germline, CDR1 is LGHDT and CDR2 YNNKEL (reference sequence). This CDR3 reads CASSQDRTRGGTQYF. CDR3 DNA: TGTGCCAGCAGCCAAGATCGGACCCGGGGGGGTACGCAGTATTTT.

This clonotype has just a few counts. The chain uses TRBV10-3 and TRBJ1-4; 7 bases fit TRBD1. This CDR3 is 17 amino acids long. Germline V gene lookup returns CDR1 ENHRY and CDR2 SYGVKD. V gave up 4 bases and J gave up 6 bases; unmatched junction bases: 14. This CDR3 reads CAISGDSHSSSDEKLFF. In DNA, the CDR3 is TGTGCCATCAGTGGGGACAGCCATTCGTCGTCGGATGAAAAACTGTTTTTT.

The gene calls are TRBV5-1 and TRBJ2-2; 10 bases match TRBD1. V lost 4 bases to trimming and J lost 5 bases; unmatched junction nucleotides: 8. CDR1 SGHRS and CDR2 YFSETQ come from the germline V gene. This CDR3 has 16 amino acids. CDR3 DNA sequence: TGCGCCAGCAGCAAGGCCGGGACAGGGGATACCGGGGAGCTGTTTTTT. This sequence encodes CASSKAGTGDTGELFF. Variable domain in full (rest from reference TRBV5-1 and TRBJ2-2): KAGVTQTPRYLIKTRGQQVTLSCSPISGHRSVSWYQQTPGQGLQFLFEYFSETQRNKGNFPGRFSGRQFSNSRSEMNVSTLELGDSALYLCASSKAGTGDTGELFFGEGSRLTVL.

This clonotype was counted ten times or more. The chain links TRBV28 to TRBJ2-1, with D possibly being TRBD2 (6 bases). The germline V gene has CDR1 MDHEN and CDR2 SYDVKM. CDR3 length: 16 residues. The V gene lost 6 bases and the J gene lost 0 bases, with 15 bases spanning the gap. CDR3 region: CASSQGLSSSYNEQFF. The CDR3 DNA reads TGTGCCAGCAGCCAAGGACTATCAAGCTCCTACAATGAGCAGTTCTTC.

This clonotype was counted ten times or more. The gene calls are TRBV12-3 or TRBV12-4 and TRBJ2-2; D uncertain. Trimming took off 8 bases at V and 6 bases at J, with 7 bases between the two ends. This CDR3 has 11 amino acids. The CDR3 DNA follows: TGTGCCAGCGCACTGGCCGGGGAGCTGTTTTTT. Translation: CASALAGELFF.

Many counts were recorded for this clonotype. CDR3 protein: CASSSDRNYNEQFF. CDR3 coding DNA: TGCGCCAGCAGCTCAGACCGAAACTACAATGAGCAGTTCTTC. The chain is built from TRBV5-1 and TRBJ2-1, with D uncertain. Germline V gene sequence: CDR1 SGHRS, CDR2 YFSETQ. The CDR3 is made up of 14 amino acids. V was trimmed by 3 bases and J by 3 bases, leaving 10 bases between them.

This clonotype was found a few times. This rearrangement joins TRBV19 to TRBJ2-1, with TRBD1 identical over 8 bases. CDR3 length equals 13 residues. Germline V gene sequence: CDR1 LNHDA, CDR2 SQIVND (reference sequence). The V gene end was trimmed by 9 bases and the J gene end by 12 bases; junction bases not matched to a gene: 13. The CDR3 region has the DNA TGTGCCAGCGGATTACGCAGGGGGCTATCGCAGTTCTTC. Translating gives CASGLRRGLSQFF.